This TCR beta chain was captured in a study of cytomegalovirus exposure and HLA in healthy donors. General study findings and limits: Later genetic work tied a missense DCLRE1C variant to beta-chain V and J trimming. Analyzed later, association rates of TCRs varied across HLA loci, with DRB1 most and HLA-C fewest.

In the PCR, 60 Vbeta and 13 Jbeta primers were used. This table comes from immunoSEQ multiplex PCR, and its TCRdb copy is limited to in-frame clones, with some not included. The sample includes some 110,000 clones, about three fifths seen only once; the top ten take under 9.5%. This clone has only a few counts. Its antigen is currently unknown. The study sampled nominally healthy donors, though unrecorded immune exposures were likely. Trimming took 3 bases from V and 12 from J; bases not matched to a gene: 14. Germline-derived CDR1 and CDR2 are MRHNA and SNTAGT. The CDR3 has 15 residues. The sequencing input was PBMCs. This TCR was recovered from a woman between 35 and 50 years old in good health and CMV-seropositive. The chain links TRBV6-4 to TRBJ2-4; the match to TRBD1 covers 7 bases. The CDR3 bases are TGTGCCAGCAGTGAGGACTCCACAGGGGCTCCGGCTCAGTACTTC. It is translated as CASSEDSTGAPAQYF.